This T cell receptor beta chain was identified in a study of cytomegalovirus exposure and HLA in healthy donors. Background on the study: Sequencing of around 200 million T cells in an earlier analysis found 95 million to 120 million unique TCR beta sequences. Study observations and caveats: Immune exposure was documented only through CMV serostatus. Differences between HLA loci emerged in a later analysis of TCR association rates, with DRB1 most and HLA-C fewest. By a later analysis, the bulk of CMV-associated TCR beta chains appeared HLA-restricted.

Comments on this clone: The antigen remains unidentified.

Germline trimming cut 4 bases from V and 4 bases from J; bases unmatched to any gene: 9. The length of the CDR3 is 16 residues. CDR1 PRHDT and CDR2 FYEKMQ come from the germline V gene (reference sequence). A multiplex PCR was run with 60 Vbeta primers and 13 Jbeta primers. The assay was immunoSEQ multiplex PCR, and TCRdb's table has in-frame clones only and misses some. Of about 60,000 clones in the sample, approximately 80% were seen once. The material sequenced was PBMCs. The genes are TRBV13 and TRBJ2-2; 7 nucleotides align to TRBD2. The sequence derives from a female donor in good health and CMV-seronegative. As DNA, the CDR3 is TGTGCCAGCAGCTGCGTCCGGGAGGAGGGCACCGGGGAGCTGTTTTTT. The encoded protein is CASSCVREEGTGELFF.